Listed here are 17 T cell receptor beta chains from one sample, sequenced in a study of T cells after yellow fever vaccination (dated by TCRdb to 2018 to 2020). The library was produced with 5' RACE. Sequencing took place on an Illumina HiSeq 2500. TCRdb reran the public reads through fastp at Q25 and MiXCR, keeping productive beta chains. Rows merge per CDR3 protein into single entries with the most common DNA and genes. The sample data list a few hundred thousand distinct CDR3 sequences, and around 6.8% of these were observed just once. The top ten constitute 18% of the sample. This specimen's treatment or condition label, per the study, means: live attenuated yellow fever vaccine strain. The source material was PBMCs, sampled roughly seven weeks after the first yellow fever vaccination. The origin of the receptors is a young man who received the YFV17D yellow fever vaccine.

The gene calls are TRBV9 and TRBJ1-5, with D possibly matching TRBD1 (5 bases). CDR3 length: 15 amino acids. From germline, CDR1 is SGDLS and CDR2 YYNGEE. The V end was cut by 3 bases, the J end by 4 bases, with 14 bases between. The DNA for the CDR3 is TGTGCCAGCAGCGCCTCCGGGACCCCGAATCAGCCCCAGCATTTT. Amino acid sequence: CASSASGTPNQPQHF. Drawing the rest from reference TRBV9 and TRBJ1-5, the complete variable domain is DSGVTQTPKHLITATGQRVTLRCSPRSGDLSVYWYQQSLDQGLQFLIQYYNGEERAKGNILERFSAQQFPDLHSELNLSSLELGDSALYFCASSASGTPNQPQHFGDGTRLSIL.

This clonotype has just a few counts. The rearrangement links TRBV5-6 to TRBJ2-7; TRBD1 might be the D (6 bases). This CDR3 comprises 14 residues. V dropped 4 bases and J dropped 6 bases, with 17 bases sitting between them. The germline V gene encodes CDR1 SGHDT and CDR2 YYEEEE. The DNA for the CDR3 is TGTGCCAGCAGCCCCATTGGGACAAGCGGCGAGCAGTACTTC. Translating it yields CASSPIGTSGEQYF.

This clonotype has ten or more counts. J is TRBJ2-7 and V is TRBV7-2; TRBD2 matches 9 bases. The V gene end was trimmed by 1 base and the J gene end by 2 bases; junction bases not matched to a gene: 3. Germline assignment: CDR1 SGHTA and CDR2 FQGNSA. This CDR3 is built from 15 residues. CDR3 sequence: CASSLVQRGAYEQYF. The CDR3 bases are TGTGCCAGCAGCTTAGTGCAGCGGGGGGCCTACGAGCAGTACTTC.

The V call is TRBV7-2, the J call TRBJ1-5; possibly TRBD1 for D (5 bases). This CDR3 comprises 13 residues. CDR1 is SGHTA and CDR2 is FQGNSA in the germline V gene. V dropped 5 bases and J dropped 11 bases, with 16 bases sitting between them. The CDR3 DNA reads TGTGCCAGCAGCCAACGGCAGGCAGGGACCCAGCATTTT. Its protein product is CASSQRQAGTQHF.

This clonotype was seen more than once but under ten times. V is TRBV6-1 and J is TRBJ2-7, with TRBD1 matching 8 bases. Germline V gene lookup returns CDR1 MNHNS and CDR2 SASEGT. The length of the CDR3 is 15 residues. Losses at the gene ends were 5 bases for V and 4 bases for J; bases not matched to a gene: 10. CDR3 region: CASSRYRGTTYEQYV. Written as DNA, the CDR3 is TGTGCCAGCAGTCGCTACAGGGGGACAACGTACGAGCAGTACGTC.

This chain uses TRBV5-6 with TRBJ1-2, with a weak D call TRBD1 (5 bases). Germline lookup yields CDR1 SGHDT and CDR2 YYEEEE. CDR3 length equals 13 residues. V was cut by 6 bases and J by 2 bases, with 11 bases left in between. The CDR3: CASMPGQNYGYTF. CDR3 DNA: TGTGCCAGCATGCCGGGGCAGAACTATGGCTACACCTTC.

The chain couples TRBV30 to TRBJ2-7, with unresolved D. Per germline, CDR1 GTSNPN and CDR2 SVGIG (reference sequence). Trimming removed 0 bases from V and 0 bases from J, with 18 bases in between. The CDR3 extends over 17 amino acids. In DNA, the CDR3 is TGTGCCTGGAGTGTAAGGTTGCCCACCCAAAGCTCCTACGAGCAGTACTTC. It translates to CAWSVRLPTQSSYEQYF.

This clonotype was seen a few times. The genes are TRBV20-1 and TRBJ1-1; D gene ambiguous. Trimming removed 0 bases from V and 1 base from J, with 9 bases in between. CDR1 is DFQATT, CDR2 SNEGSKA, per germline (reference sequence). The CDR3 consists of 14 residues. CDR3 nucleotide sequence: TGCAGTGCTAGAGACCCCTGGGAGAACACTGAAGCTTTCTTT. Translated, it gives CSARDPWENTEAFF.

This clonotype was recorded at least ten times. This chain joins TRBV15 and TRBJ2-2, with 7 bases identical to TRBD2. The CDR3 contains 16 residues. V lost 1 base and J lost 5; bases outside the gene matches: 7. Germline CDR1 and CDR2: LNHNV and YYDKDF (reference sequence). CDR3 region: CATSRAQRGLTGELFF. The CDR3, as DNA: TGTGCCACCAGCAGAGCCCAGCGGGGTTTAACCGGGGAGCTGTTTTTT.

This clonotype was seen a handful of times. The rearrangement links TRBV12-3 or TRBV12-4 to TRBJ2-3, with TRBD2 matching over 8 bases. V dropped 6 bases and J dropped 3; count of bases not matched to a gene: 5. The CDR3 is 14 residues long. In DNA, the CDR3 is TGTGCCAGCAGCATTAGCGGGGCTACAGATACGCAGTATTTT. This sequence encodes CASSISGATDTQYF.

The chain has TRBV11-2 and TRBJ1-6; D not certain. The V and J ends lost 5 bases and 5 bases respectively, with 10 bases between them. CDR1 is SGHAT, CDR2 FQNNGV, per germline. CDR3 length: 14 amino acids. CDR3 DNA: TGTGCCAGCAGCGTACGATCCCATAATTCACCCCTCCACTTT. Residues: CASSVRSHNSPLHF. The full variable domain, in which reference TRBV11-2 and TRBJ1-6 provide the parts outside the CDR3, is EAGVAQSPRYKIIEKRQSVAFWCNPISGHATLYWYQQILGQGPKLLIQFQNNGVVDDSQLPKDRFSAERLKGVDSTLKIQPAKLEDSAVYLCASSVRSHNSPLHFGNGTRLTVT.

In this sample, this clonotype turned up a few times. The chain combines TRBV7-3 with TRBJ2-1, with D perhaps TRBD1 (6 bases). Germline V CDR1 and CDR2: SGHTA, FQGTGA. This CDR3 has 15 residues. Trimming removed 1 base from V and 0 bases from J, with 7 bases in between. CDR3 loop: CASSLIGGSYNEQFF. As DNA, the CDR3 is TGTGCCAGCAGCTTAATAGGGGGCTCCTACAATGAGCAGTTCTTC.

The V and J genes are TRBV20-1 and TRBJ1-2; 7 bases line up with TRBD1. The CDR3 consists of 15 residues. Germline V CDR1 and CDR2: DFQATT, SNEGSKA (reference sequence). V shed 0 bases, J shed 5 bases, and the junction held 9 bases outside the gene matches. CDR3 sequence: CSAREGVGDSYGYTF. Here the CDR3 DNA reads TGCAGTGCTAGAGAAGGGGTAGGGGACAGTTATGGCTACACCTTC.

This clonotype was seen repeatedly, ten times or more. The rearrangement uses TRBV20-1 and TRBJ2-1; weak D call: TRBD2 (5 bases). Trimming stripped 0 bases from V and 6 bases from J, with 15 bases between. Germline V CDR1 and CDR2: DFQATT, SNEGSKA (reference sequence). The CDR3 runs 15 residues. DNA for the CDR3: TGCAGTGCTAGAGATCCCGGGAAAACTGGCAATGAGCAGTTCTTC. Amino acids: CSARDPGKTGNEQFF.

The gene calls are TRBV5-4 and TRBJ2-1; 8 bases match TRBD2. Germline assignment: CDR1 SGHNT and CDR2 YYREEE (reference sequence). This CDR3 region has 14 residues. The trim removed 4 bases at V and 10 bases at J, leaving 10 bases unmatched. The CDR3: CASSLDPASGEQFF. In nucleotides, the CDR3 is TGTGCCAGCAGCCTGGACCCCGCTAGCGGGGAGCAGTTCTTC.

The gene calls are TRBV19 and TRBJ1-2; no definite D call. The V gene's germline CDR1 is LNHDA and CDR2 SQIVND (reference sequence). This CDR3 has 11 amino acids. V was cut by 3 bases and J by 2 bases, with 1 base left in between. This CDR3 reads CASSMNYGYTF. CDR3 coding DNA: TGTGCCAGTAGTATGAACTATGGCTACACCTTC.

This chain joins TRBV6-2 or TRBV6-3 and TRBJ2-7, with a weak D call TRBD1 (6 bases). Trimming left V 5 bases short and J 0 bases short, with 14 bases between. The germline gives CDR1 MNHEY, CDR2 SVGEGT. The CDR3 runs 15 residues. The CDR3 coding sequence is TGTGCCAGCAGTAAAGGTTCGGACAGCTCCTACGAGCAGTACGTC. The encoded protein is CASSKGSDSSYEQYV.